This record looks at one T cell receptor (beta chain) sequence and its context. V shed 5 bases and J shed 4 bases, with 20 bases lying between them. Germline lookup yields CDR1 MNHEY and CDR2 SMNVEV (reference sequence). There are 17 residues in the CDR3. TCRdb redid the calling of the 5' RACE reads with MiXCR, one entry per CDR3 protein. The sample shows 89,000 or so distinct CDR3 sequences, about a fifth of them seen only once. The time point: sample taken at primary tumor resection. Whole RNA obtained from tumor, nontumor lung or frozen PBMC underwent sequencing without sorting. The sample is drawn from a study of spatial heterogeneity in lung cancer. Overall study context: In raw reads, more than nine appearances on average were recorded for each unique TCR and UMI combination.

This rearrangement joins TRBV27 to TRBJ2-2; D is possibly TRBD1 (6 bases). This receptor was obtained from a male donor with early-stage non-small cell lung cancer. Sample: PBMCs, taken at surgery. DNA for the CDR3: TGTGCCAGCAGTATACGAGCCGGGACACTTATCACCGGGGAGCTGTTTTTT. Its translation: CASSIRAGTLITGELFF.